This T cell receptor (beta chain) appears in the sequencing data of a study of T-cell memory formation after mild COVID-19. In its sample, this clonotype was seen many times. TCRdb redid the calling of the 5' RACE reads with MiXCR, one entry per CDR3 protein. The repertoire has more than 250,000 distinct CDR3 sequences, around 15% of them found once; the top ten carry about a fifth. The germline V and J ends were trimmed by 1 base and 2 bases, with 6 bases remaining between them. The germline CDR1 and CDR2 sequences are SGHAT and FQNNGV. The length of the CDR3 is 13 residues. The receptor was isolated from a man between 18 and 29 years old who had mild COVID-19 (a few samples of this study predate the infection). Cell type and time point are not known. Sample: PBMCs or a T cell subset sorted from them (not recorded which). The gene calls are TRBV11-2 and TRBJ2-7; TRBD2 might be the D (5 bases). The DNA of the CDR3 is TGTGCCAGCAGCTTAGGGGAGACCTACGAGCAGTACTTC. This encodes CASSLGETYEQYF.